This TCR beta chain was captured by sequencing in a study of CD8+CD57+ T cells in acquired aplastic anemia. Whole-study findings and limits: Significance was not reached for CD8+ Simpson's diversity between patients and controls.

The use of genomic DNA as template underpinned the TCR beta VDJ and CDR3 profiling. Each CDR3 protein is one row after TCRdb ran MiXCR on the reads. The table lists just over 150,000 distinct CDR3 sequences, about 48% of them singletons. Patients selected for sequencing had displayed CD8+CD57+ cell expansion by flow cytometry. This clonotype showed up many times. The antigen is not known. The source is a human donor with aplastic anemia. The sequencing input was sorted CD4+, CD8+, or CD8+CD57+ T cells (not recorded which) from PBMCs.

The CDR3 region has the DNA TGTGCCAGCAGCTTGGAGAGCGGGAGGGCCTCCTACGAGCAGTACTTC. It translates to CASSLESGRASYEQYF. The chain links TRBV11-2 to TRBJ2-7; 10 nucleotides line up with TRBD2. Germline values: CDR1 SGHAT, CDR2 FQNNGV. The length of the CDR3 is 16 residues. Trimming took 3 bases from V and 0 from J; bases not matched to a gene: 5.